Listed here are 32 T cell receptor beta chains from one sample, sequenced in a study of T cells in Graves' hyperthyroidism and ophthalmopathy. Amplification yielded TCR beta CDR3 regions, with RNA transcripts as the source. A first-round RT-PCR of the TCR CDR3 used the HTBI primer set. TCRdb passed the multiplex PCR reads through MiXCR, listing each CDR3 protein once. The sample carries under 400,000 distinct CDR3 sequences, 20% to 25% recorded once. The specimen sequenced was blood. These receptors all come from a man aged 45-65 years with Graves' hyperthyroidism.

The V call is TRBV13, the J call TRBJ2-7; D not resolved. CDR3 length: 15 residues. The V gene lost 0 bases and the J gene lost 4 bases, with 13 bases spanning the gap. The germline V gene encodes CDR1 PRHDT and CDR2 FYEKMQ (reference sequence). CDR3 nucleotide sequence: TGTGCCAGCAGCTTAGGCCCACAGAGATCTTACGAGCAGTACTTC. This translates into CASSLGPQRSYEQYF.

This clonotype came up a few times. The rearrangement joins TRBV12-3 or TRBV12-4 to TRBJ2-5; TRBD2 matches at 12 bases. J lost 5 bases, V lost 5 bases, and 12 bases had no gene match. This CDR3 comprises 17 residues. The CDR3 loop is CASSQRTSGKYLETQYF. Here the CDR3 DNA reads TGTGCCAGCAGTCAAAGGACTAGCGGGAAATATTTGGAGACCCAGTACTTC.

Only a few counts were recorded for this clonotype. The chain is built from TRBV27 and TRBJ1-2; D unclear. Germline-derived CDR1 and CDR2 are MNHEY and SMNVEV (reference sequence). Trimming shortened V by 6 bases and J by 2 bases, and 10 bases separated the two germline ends. The CDR3 length is 13 residues. DNA for the CDR3: TGTGCCAGCAGCTCCACAAAGAACTATGGCTACACCTTC. Amino acid sequence: CASSSTKNYGYTF.

The chain joins TRBV18 to TRBJ2-3; 7 positions agree with TRBD2. Germline V gene data show CDR1 as KGHSH and CDR2 as LQKENI. After removal of 0 bases from V and 4 bases from J, the junction contained 1 base not matched to a gene. The CDR3 consists of 14 residues. The CDR3 reads CASSPPSGSDTQYF. For the CDR3, the DNA is TGTGCCAGCTCACCACCTAGCGGGTCAGATACGCAGTATTTT.

With regard to this clonotype: A much larger clone is a single base away; this may be a read error. The rearrangement uses TRBV6-2 or TRBV6-3 and TRBJ2-7; the match to TRBD1 covers 9 bases. This CDR3 is built from 16 residues. Germline CDR1 and CDR2: MNHEY and SVGEGT. The CDR3 nucleotides read TGTGCCGGCAGTTACGACACCGGGACAGGGACCTACGAGCAGTACTTC. This gives the protein CAGSYDTGTGTYEQYF.

This clonotype was seen more than once but under ten times. This sequence joins TRBV20-1 and TRBJ2-3; no reliable D call. Germline V gene lookup returns CDR1 DFQATT and CDR2 SNEGSKA (reference sequence). V was trimmed by 5 bases and J by 3 bases, leaving 9 bases between them. The CDR3 sequence is 12 residues long. CDR3 sequence: CSAPWRTDTQYF. CDR3 nucleotide sequence: TGCAGTGCTCCCTGGCGGACAGATACGCAGTATTTT.

The chain joins TRBV13 to TRBJ1-2; 7 nucleotides match TRBD1. This CDR3 is 14 amino acids long. The germline gives CDR1 PRHDT, CDR2 FYEKMQ (reference sequence). The V gene end was trimmed by 8 bases and the J gene end by 2 bases; junction bases not matched to a gene: 8. The CDR3 nucleotides read TGTGCCAGCGGCTCGGACAGGCGAAACTATGGCTACACCTTC. It is translated as CASGSDRRNYGYTF.

This clonotype has a count of ten or more. CDR3 sequence: CASSLDGGEQFF. In nucleotides, the CDR3 is TGTGCCAGCAGCTTAGATGGGGGAGAGCAGTTCTTC. The rearrangement joins TRBV11-2 to TRBJ2-1; either TRBD1 or TRBD2 may supply D (5 bases each). Trimming pared 0 bases from V and 10 bases from J, leaving 7 bases between. Germline CDR1 SGHAT, CDR2 FQNNGV. This CDR3 comprises 12 residues.

This chain uses TRBV11-3 with TRBJ1-1; D not resolved. Germline V CDR1 and CDR2: SGHNT, YENEEA. The CDR3 contains 13 residues. V gave up 5 bases and J gave up 3 bases, with 10 bases separating them. Here the CDR3 reads CASSRVMYTEAFF. CDR3 bases: TGTGCCAGCAGCAGGGTTATGTACACTGAAGCTTTCTTT.

This sequence joins TRBV20-1 and TRBJ2-7; 8 bases align to TRBD1. The germline gives CDR1 DFQATT, CDR2 SNEGSKA (reference sequence). This CDR3 has 14 amino acids. The trim removed 5 bases at V and 4 bases at J, leaving 10 bases unmatched. The CDR3 bases are TGCAGTGCTGCGCAGGGGGCAGTAGCTTACGAGCAGTACTTC. It translates to CSAAQGAVAYEQYF.

This clonotype was recorded at least ten times. The rearrangement links TRBV28 to TRBJ1-1, with D possibly being TRBD1 (5 bases). The V end lost 5 bases, the J end lost 4 bases, and 14 bases lay between the germline ends. Germline V gene lookup returns CDR1 MDHEN and CDR2 SYDVKM. CDR3 length: 14 residues. The CDR3 DNA reads TGTGCCAGCAGTGACAGTGTGGGGGGCACTGAAGCTTTCTTT. Amino acid sequence: CASSDSVGGTEAFF.

This clonotype occurred many times. The chain is built from TRBV7-9 and TRBJ2-1, with D unclear. CDR3 length: 12 residues. Germline assignment: CDR1 SEHNR and CDR2 FQNEAQ (reference sequence). V lost 1 base, J lost 7 bases, and 5 bases lay in between. This CDR3 is CASSLGTNEQFF. The CDR3 DNA follows: TGTGCCAGCAGCTTAGGGACGAATGAGCAGTTCTTC.

The V call is TRBV28, the J call TRBJ1-1, with 7 bases identical to TRBD1. CDR3 size: 15 residues. Germline V CDR1 and CDR2: MDHEN, SYDVKM. The V gene end was trimmed by 7 bases and the J gene end by 0 bases; junction bases not matched to a gene: 8. The CDR3: CASTSRQGLNTEAFF. The CDR3 DNA reads TGTGCCAGCACCTCCAGACAGGGACTGAACACTGAAGCTTTCTTT. The full variable domain, in which reference TRBV28 and TRBJ1-1 provide the parts outside the CDR3, is DVKVTQSSRYLVKRTGEKVFLECVQDMDHENMFWYRQDPGLGLRLIYFSYDVKMKEKGDIPEGYSVSREKKERFSLILESASTNQTSMYLCASTSRQGLNTEAFFGQGTRLTVV.

This clonotype showed up just a few times. This chain links TRBV6-5 with TRBJ2-5; tentatively, D is TRBD1 or TRBD2 (6 bases each). Looked up from germline, CDR1 is MNHEY and CDR2 is SVGAGI. The CDR3 runs 15 residues. V lost 0 bases and J lost 5, with 13 bases in between. CDR3 loop: CASSYSVGGGETQYF. CDR3 DNA sequence: TGTGCCAGCAGTTACTCGGTCGGGGGCGGGGAGACCCAGTACTTC.

This clonotype was counted a few times. CDR3 bases: TGCAGTGCTAGCGTGACGGTGAACACTGAAGCTTTCTTT. Amino acids: CSASVTVNTEAFF. V gene TRBV20-1 combines with J gene TRBJ1-1; D gene ambiguous. In germline, CDR1 is DFQATT, CDR2 SNEGSKA (reference sequence). The ends were cut back, 3 bases at V and 0 bases at J, with 8 bases in the middle. The CDR3 is 13 amino acids.

There are many counts of this clonotype. DNA of the CDR3: TGTGCCTGGACTTTGTCGGGAAATGAGCAGTTCTTC. Its translation is CAWTLSGNEQFF. The chain links TRBV30 to TRBJ2-1; TRBD2 is a possible D gene (5 bases). V lost 4 bases and J 7 bases, leaving 11 bases between the germline ends. Germline lookup yields CDR1 GTSNPN and CDR2 SVGIG (reference sequence). The CDR3 runs to 12 residues.

In this sample, this clonotype turned up a few times. The V call is TRBV20-1, the J call TRBJ2-7; 11 bases are shared with TRBD2. Per the germline V gene, CDR1 is DFQATT and CDR2 is SNEGSKA (reference sequence). This CDR3 contains 14 residues. After removal of 6 bases from V and 4 bases from J, the junction contained 8 bases not matched to a gene. CDR3: CSASVLAGDYEQYF. The CDR3, as DNA: TGCAGTGCCTCCGTACTAGCGGGGGATTACGAGCAGTACTTC.

This clonotype showed up many times. The CDR3 is CASSEVVRERRGYTF. The CDR3 region has the DNA TGTGCCAGCAGTGAAGTTGTCAGGGAAAGGAGAGGCTACACCTTC. The chain recombines TRBV6-1 with TRBJ1-2, with D tentatively TRBD1 (5 bases). The CDR3 runs to 15 residues. Trimming took off 1 base at V and 8 bases at J, with 17 bases between the two ends. In germline, CDR1 is MNHNS, CDR2 SASEGT.

The V and J genes are TRBV9 and TRBJ2-3; D perhaps matches TRBD2 (5 bases). The CDR3 loop spans 14 amino acids. The germline gives CDR1 SGDLS, CDR2 YYNGEE. The V end lost 0 bases, the J end lost 4 bases, and 9 bases lay between the germline ends. The CDR3 DNA sequence: TGTGCCAGCAGCGTAGCAGCGGCGGCAGATACGCAGTATTTT. It is translated as CASSVAAAADTQYF.

There are many counts of this clonotype. The rearrangement joins TRBV5-1 to TRBJ2-5, with D perhaps matching TRBD2 (6 bases). V was shortened by 3 bases and J by 0 bases, with 9 bases between the two germline ends. Looked up from germline, CDR1 is SGHRS and CDR2 is YFSETQ. The CDR3 has 14 residues. The CDR3 coding sequence is TGCGCCAGCAGCTCTGCGGGGAACCAAGAGACCCAGTACTTC. Its translation: CASSSAGNQETQYF.

This CDR3 is CASSLTSGRIGEQYF. CDR3 DNA sequence: TGTGCCAGCAGCCTGACTAGCGGGAGGATAGGCGAGCAGTACTTC. V usage is TRBV7-6 and J usage is TRBJ2-7; TRBD2 matches at 13 bases. CDR3 length: 15 residues. The J segment lost 6 bases and the V segment lost 5 bases, leaving 7 bases of the junction unmatched. Germline loops: CDR1 SGHVS, CDR2 FNYEAQ.

Regarding this clonotype: One end of the junction varies from germline; a read error may be responsible. Here the CDR3 DNA reads TGTGCCAGCAGCTTGTATACCGGGACAGGGATCAACGAGCACTACTTC. Residues: CASSLYTGTGINEHYF. V is TRBV7-2 and J is TRBJ2-7, with 9 bases fitting TRBD1. This CDR3 spans 16 amino acids. Germline values: CDR1 SGHTA, CDR2 FQGNSA.

This clonotype was seen a handful of times. This rearrangement joins TRBV6-1 to TRBJ1-2; D not resolved. The CDR3 consists of 12 residues. Germline V lookup: CDR1 MNHNS, CDR2 SASEGT. V was cut by 3 bases and J by 8 bases, with 10 bases left in between. The DNA of the CDR3 is TGTGCCAGCAGTGATAACAGTAACGGCTACACCTTC. Translation gives CASSDNSNGYTF.

This clonotype was seen more than once but under ten times. The J gene is TRBJ2-1, the V gene TRBV11-2, with D possibly matching TRBD2 (5 bases). This CDR3 has 14 amino acids. The germline V gene has CDR1 SGHAT and CDR2 FQNNGV. Trimming took 1 base from V and 10 from J, leaving 14 bases between them. As DNA, the CDR3 is TGTGCCAGCAGCTTAGTTCCTAGCCTTGGAGAGCAGTTCTTC. Amino acid sequence: CASSLVPSLGEQFF.

CDR3 sequence reads: CASSETSGGVSQYF. The CDR3 DNA reads as TGCGCCAGCAGTGAAACTAGCGGGGGGGTATCGCAGTATTTT. The rearrangement uses TRBV10-2 and TRBJ2-3; 13 positions match TRBD2. Germline CDR1 WSHSY, CDR2 SAAADI. CDR3 size: 14 residues. The V segment lost 3 bases and the J segment 10 bases; nucleotides outside the gene matches: 4.

In its sample, this clonotype was seen many times. The rearrangement joins TRBV7-2 to TRBJ1-5, with 7 bases aligning to TRBD1. The germline V gene has CDR1 SGHTA and CDR2 FQGNSA. The CDR3 length is 15 residues. J gave up 3 bases and V 4 bases, and 6 bases lay outside the gene matches. The CDR3 is CASSSEGAVNQPQHF. CDR3 in DNA: TGTGCCAGCAGCTCCGAGGGGGCGGTCAATCAGCCCCAGCATTTT.

This clonotype showed up just a few times. This chain joins TRBV5-1 and TRBJ2-1, with 8 bases that match TRBD1. The V and J ends lost 4 bases and 2 bases, in that order; junction bases with no gene match: 8. This CDR3 comprises 16 residues. CDR1 is SGHRS and CDR2 is YFSETQ in the germline V gene. Written as DNA, the CDR3 is TGCGCCAGCAGCCCAAATGAGGGACAGGCCTACAATGAGCAGTTCTTC. It specifies CASSPNEGQAYNEQFF.

The rearrangement joins TRBV2 to TRBJ1-2, with a possible D match to TRBD1 (5 bases). This CDR3 spans 12 amino acids. Trimming took off 8 bases at V and 2 bases at J, with 9 bases between the two ends. CDR1 SNHLY and CDR2 FYNNEI come from the germline V gene. Here the CDR3 reads CASWGRNYGYTF. The CDR3 DNA sequence: TGTGCCAGCTGGGGGAGGAACTATGGCTACACCTTC.

With respect to this clonotype: A read error is possible here, since a much larger clone lies one base away. This rearrangement joins TRBV11-2 to TRBJ2-1; possible D gene TRBD2, 5 bases. Matching the DNA end better, TRBJ2-7 makes the J call doubtful. The germline V gene has CDR1 SGHAT and CDR2 FQNNGV. This CDR3 has 14 amino acids. This chain's CDR3 is CASSLQRSGNEQYF. In DNA form, the CDR3 reads TGTGCCAGCAGCTTACAGCGGAGTGGGAATGAGCAGTACTTC.

This clonotype showed up just a few times. The chain employs TRBV9 and TRBJ2-7; 9 positions match TRBD2. The V and J ends lost 0 bases and 3 bases, in that order; junction bases with no gene match: 1. This CDR3 is 14 amino acids long. Germline V gene data show CDR1 as SGDLS and CDR2 as YYNGEE. CDR3 nucleotide sequence: TGTGCCAGCAGCGTAGATAGCGGGGGCTACGAGCAGTACTTC. It is translated as CASSVDSGGYEQYF.

A remark on this clonotype: The CDR3 does not close with the conserved phenylalanine or tryptophan, likely indicating a read error. The CDR3 DNA sequence: TGTGCCAGTAGTGCTAAGACAGGGGGCATTAATCAGCCCCAGCATCTT. This sequence encodes CASSAKTGGINQPQHL. The chain has TRBV19 and TRBJ1-5, with TRBD1 matching over 10 bases. The germline V gene encodes CDR1 LNHDA and CDR2 SQIVND (reference sequence). CDR3 size: 16 residues. The J segment lost 4 bases and the V segment lost 5 bases, leaving 8 bases of the junction unmatched.

This clonotype was counted a few times. The CDR3 protein is CASSLLYGGSKQPQHF. CDR3 DNA sequence: TGTGCCAGCAGTTTATTGTATGGGGGGTCGAAGCAGCCCCAGCATTTT. V gene TRBV28 combines with J gene TRBJ1-5, with D possibly TRBD1 on 5 matching bases. This CDR3 is built from 16 residues. V was pared by 1 base and J by 7 bases, with 17 bases between. Germline V gives CDR1 MDHEN, CDR2 SYDVKM.